This T cell receptor beta chain originates from a study of Ad26.COV2.S vaccination and SARS-CoV-2 variants. Study details: Donor allocation was to the COV1001 Ad26.COV2.S trial arm. Intramuscularly, Ad26.COV2.S was given either once or twice, 56 days apart.

Treatment indicated: about 20 received Ad26.COV2.S at low or high dose, single or two shots; several received placebo; per-sample allocation not given. Material that was analyzed had been drawn on day 63 after the first vaccine or placebo injection. An adult donor aged 18-55 years was enrolled in Boston. Germline CDR1 is MGHRA and CDR2 is YSYEKL. The CDR3 length is 17 residues. V was pared by 4 bases and J by 4 bases, with 12 bases of the junction left unmatched. Study results and limitations: A substantial breadth of spike-specific CD8+ and CD4+ T cell responses after vaccination has been reported.

The method was immunoSEQ multiplex PCR; TCRdb's version includes in-frame clones alone and lacks a portion of them. The data show hundreds of thousands of clones, with about nine tenths seen just once and 12% held by the top ten. About this clone itself: Antigen unknown.

The sequence was collected from a person aged 18 to 59 who received the Ad26.COV2.S COVID-19 vaccine or a placebo. The sequencing here drew on peripheral blood, taken in a trial of Ad26.COV2.S vaccine versus placebo. The chain employs TRBV4-1 and TRBJ1-3; 8 nucleotides line up with TRBD1. This CDR3 reads CASSRRGQGEGGNTIYF. For the CDR3, the DNA is TGCGCCAGCAGCCGCCGTGGACAGGGCGAGGGAGGAAACACCATATATTTT.